In this sample, the clone carrying this T cell receptor (beta chain) turned up a few times. Together with a sample-barcoded 5' primer, a J-beta primer mix was included in a second PCR lasting roughly 6 to 12 cycles. Every single cDNA molecule received a tag from a template-switch adaptor with 12 random nucleotides. MiXCR, applied by TCRdb to the 5' RACE reads, yields one record per CDR3 protein. The sample consists of about 680,000 distinct CDR3 sequences, about half of them appearing once. This CDR3 is 13 amino acids long. Trimming shortened V by 0 bases and J by 4 bases, and 9 bases separated the two germline ends. Germline assignment: CDR1 DFQATT and CDR2 SNEGSKA (reference sequence). The data belong to a study of blood T cells in healthy people across ages. PBMCs were isolated at a quantity of at least 7 million per sample.

The sequence was obtained from an older woman in good health. The chain links TRBV20-1 to TRBJ2-5; D call uncertain. Sequencing input: blood. CDR3 DNA: TGCAGTGCTAGAGATGTCCTAACAGAGACCCAGTACTTC. Amino acids: CSARDVLTETQYF.